Presented here are 12 T cell receptor beta chains from one specimen sequenced in a study of blood T cell repertoires in COVID-19. TCRdb's table, derived via immunoSEQ multiplex PCR, lists solely in-frame clones and lacks some. The profile shows under 550,000 clones, roughly 90% of them singletons. The sequenced material came from peripheral blood. The receptors originated from a man younger than 35 with COVID-19, enrolled during active disease.

This clone was seen more than once but under ten times. The V gene is TRBV7-9, the J gene TRBJ2-2, with D perhaps matching TRBD2 (5 bases). From germline, CDR1 is SEHNR and CDR2 FQNEAQ (reference sequence). V lost 5 bases and J 7 bases, leaving 5 bases between the germline ends. This CDR3 is 11 amino acids long. As DNA, the CDR3 is TGTGCCAGCAGCGAGGGCGGGGAGCTGTTTTTT. Translated, it gives CASSEGGELFF.

This chain connects TRBV24-1 to TRBJ2-1, with D possibly being TRBD1 (6 bases). The CDR3 contains 17 residues. Trimming removed 1 base from V and 1 base from J, with 13 bases in between. In germline, CDR1 is KGHDR, CDR2 SFDVKD. This chain's CDR3 is CATSDFPGARSYNEQFF. The DNA of the CDR3 is TGTGCCACCAGTGATTTTCCAGGGGCTAGGTCCTACAATGAGCAGTTCTTC.

The chain carries TRBV19 and TRBJ2-1; 7 nucleotides agree with TRBD2. Germline values: CDR1 LNHDA, CDR2 SQIVND (reference sequence). CDR3 length: 14 residues. V lost 4 bases, J lost 0 bases, and 0 bases stayed unmatched. The CDR3 region is CASSSGSSYNEQFF. DNA of the CDR3: TGTGCCAGTAGTAGCGGGAGCTCCTACAATGAGCAGTTCTTC.

This chain joins TRBV27 and TRBJ2-3; 7 bases are a match to TRBD1. V lost 9 bases to trimming and J lost 0 bases; unmatched junction nucleotides: 9. This CDR3 has 15 residues. CDR1 and CDR2 from the germline V gene are MNHEY and SMNVEV (reference sequence). The CDR3 nucleotides read TGTGCCAGGAATACAGGGGCTCGAAGCACAGATACGCAGTATTTT. Translated, it gives CARNTGARSTDTQYF.

The rearrangement joins TRBV13 to TRBJ1-3; TRBD1 matches 11 bases. From germline, CDR1 is PRHDT and CDR2 FYEKMQ (reference sequence). CDR3 length equals 16 residues. V shed 5 bases and J 8 bases; nucleotides not matched to a gene: 11. The DNA for the CDR3 is TGTGCCAGCAGCGGGTCCGGGACAGGGGGTTTGGACACCATATATTTT. Amino acid sequence: CASSGSGTGGLDTIYF.

The genes are TRBV10-3 and TRBJ2-5, with a weak D call TRBD2 (5 bases). The CDR3 extends over 15 amino acids. V lost 4 bases, J lost 2 bases, and 14 bases lay in between. Germline lookup yields CDR1 ENHRY and CDR2 SYGVKD. The CDR3: CAISAAPTIQETQYF. The CDR3 coding sequence is TGTGCCATCAGTGCGGCACCGACTATACAAGAGACCCAGTACTTC.

This clone was recorded only once. The rearrangement links TRBV11-1 to TRBJ2-4, with D possibly being TRBD2 (5 bases). The length of the CDR3 is 15 residues. The germline V gene encodes CDR1 SGHAT and CDR2 FQDESV (reference sequence). V was trimmed by 5 bases and J by 1 base, leaving 12 bases between them. The CDR3 nucleotides are TGTGCCAGCAGCCCCCGGACTCGGGCCAAAAACATTCAGTACTTC. As protein: CASSPRTRAKNIQYF.

V usage is TRBV6-5 and J usage is TRBJ1-1, with D maybe TRBD1 (5 bases). This CDR3 region has 15 residues. Germline V gene sequence: CDR1 MNHEY, CDR2 SVGAGI. V shed 6 bases and J shed 1 base, with 15 bases lying between them. DNA of the CDR3: TGTGCCAGCAGACCGACCAGGACACGGAACACTGAAGCTTTCTTT. The encoded protein is CASRPTRTRNTEAFF.

The genes are TRBV7-9 and TRBJ2-3; tentative D call: TRBD1 (6 bases). CDR3 length: 15 amino acids. Trimming removed 3 bases from V and 2 bases from J, with 12 bases in between. Germline V CDR1 and CDR2: SEHNR, FQNEAQ (reference sequence). The CDR3 nucleotides are TGTGCCAGCAGCTTGAGACAGGCCCCCACAGATACGCAGTATTTT. Its translation is CASSLRQAPTDTQYF.

V and J are TRBV7-9 and TRBJ1-2; 8 nucleotides line up with TRBD1. Germline values: CDR1 SEHNR, CDR2 FQNEAQ (reference sequence). With V trimmed by 6 bases and J by 5 bases, 14 bases remained unmatched. The CDR3 runs 16 residues. Here the CDR3 DNA reads TGTGCCAGCAGGGAGGCAGGGGGCGCCGGCGGTTATGGCTACACCTTC. Its translation is CASREAGGAGGYGYTF.

The J gene is TRBJ2-1, the V gene TRBV2; 10 bases align to TRBD2. V shed 5 bases, J shed 7 bases, and the junction held 11 bases outside the gene matches. Germline loops: CDR1 SNHLY, CDR2 FYNNEI. The CDR3 length is 16 residues. CDR3 nucleotide sequence: TGTGCCAGCAGTCGCCTCGGGACTAGCGTACCGAATGAGCAGTTCTTC. Translating gives CASSRLGTSVPNEQFF.

This chain joins TRBV6-5 and TRBJ1-2; a weak D match, TRBD1 (5 bases). Trimming removed 10 bases at V and 1 base at J, with 16 bases between. The CDR3 covers 14 residues. CDR1 and CDR2 from the germline V gene are MNHEY and SVGAGI. For the CDR3, the DNA is TGTGCCAACCGGGGGGGGTTAAGTAACTATGGCTACACCTTC. It specifies CANRGGLSNYGYTF.